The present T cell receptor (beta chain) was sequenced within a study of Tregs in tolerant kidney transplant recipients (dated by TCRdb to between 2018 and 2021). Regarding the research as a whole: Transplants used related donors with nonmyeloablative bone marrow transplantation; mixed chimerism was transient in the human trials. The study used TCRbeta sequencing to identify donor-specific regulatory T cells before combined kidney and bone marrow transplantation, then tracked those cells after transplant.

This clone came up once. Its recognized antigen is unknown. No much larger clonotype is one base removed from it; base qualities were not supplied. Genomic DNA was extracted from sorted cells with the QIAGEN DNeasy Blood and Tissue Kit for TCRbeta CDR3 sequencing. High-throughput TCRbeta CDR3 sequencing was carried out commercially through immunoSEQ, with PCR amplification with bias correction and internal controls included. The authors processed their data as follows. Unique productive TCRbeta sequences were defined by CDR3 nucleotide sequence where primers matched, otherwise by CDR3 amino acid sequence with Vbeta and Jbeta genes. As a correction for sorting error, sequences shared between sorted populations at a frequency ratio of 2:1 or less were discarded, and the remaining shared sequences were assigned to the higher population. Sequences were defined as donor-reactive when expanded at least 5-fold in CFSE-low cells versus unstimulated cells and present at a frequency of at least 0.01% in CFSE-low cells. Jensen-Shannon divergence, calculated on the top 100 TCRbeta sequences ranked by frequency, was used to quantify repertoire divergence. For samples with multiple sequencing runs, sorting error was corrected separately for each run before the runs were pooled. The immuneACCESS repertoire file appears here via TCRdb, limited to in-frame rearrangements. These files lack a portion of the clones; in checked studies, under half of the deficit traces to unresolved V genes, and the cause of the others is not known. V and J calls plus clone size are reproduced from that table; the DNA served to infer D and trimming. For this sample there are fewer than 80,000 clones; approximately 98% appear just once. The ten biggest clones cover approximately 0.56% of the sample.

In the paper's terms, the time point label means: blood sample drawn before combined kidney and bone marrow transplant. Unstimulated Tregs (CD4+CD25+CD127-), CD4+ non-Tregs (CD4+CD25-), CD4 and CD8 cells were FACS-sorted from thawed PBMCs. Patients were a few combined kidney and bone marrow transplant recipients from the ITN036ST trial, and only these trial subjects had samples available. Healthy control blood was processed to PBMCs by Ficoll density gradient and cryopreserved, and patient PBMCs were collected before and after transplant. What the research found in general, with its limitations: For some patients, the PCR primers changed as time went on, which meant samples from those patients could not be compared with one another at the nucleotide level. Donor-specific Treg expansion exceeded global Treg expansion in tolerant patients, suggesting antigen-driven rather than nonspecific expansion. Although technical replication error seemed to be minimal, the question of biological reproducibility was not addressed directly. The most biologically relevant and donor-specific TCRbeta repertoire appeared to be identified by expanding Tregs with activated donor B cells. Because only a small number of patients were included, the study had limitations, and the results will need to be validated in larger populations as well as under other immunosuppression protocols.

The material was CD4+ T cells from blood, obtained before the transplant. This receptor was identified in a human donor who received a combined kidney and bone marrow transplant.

The sequenced DNA is TGTGCCTGGAGTTCCGGGGTTCCCTCGTTAGCGGGGGGGACAGATACGCAGTATTTT. This sequence encodes CAWSSGVPSLAGGTDTQYF. The chain was built from TRBV30 and TRBJ2-3; 11 nucleotides in the junction match TRBD2. The germline V gene (reference sequence) specifies GTSNPN as CDR1 and SVGIG as CDR2. Trimming leaves V shorter by 2 bases and J shorter by 3 bases, with the junction holding 16 bases beyond the gene matches. From the cysteine through the phenylalanine, the CDR3 covers 19 amino acids. The read is trimmed to its CDR3 DNA, 57 bases read in frame from base 1.